The 20 T cell receptor beta chains listed next were all sequenced from one sample in a study of identifying expanded T cells in peripheral blood (dated by TCRdb to about 2019). Receptors were amplified or captured by the immunoSEQ multiplex PCR assay. TCRdb retrieved this table from immuneACCESS and kept in-frame rearrangements only. Not all clones are present; in checked studies, unresolved V genes account for under half, and no reason is known for the remainder. This sample comprises more than 75,000 clones, almost 90% of them detected only once. The ten most abundant clones make up around 3.8% of the sample. Sequenced material: blood. The source of these receptors is a person aged 18-70 years in good health.

The CDR3 DNA is TGCGCCAGCAGCTCCCTCGGGGTCTACGAGCAGTACTTC. It specifies CASSSLGVYEQYF. The rearrangement uses TRBV5-1 and TRBJ2-7; TRBD2 might be the D (5 bases). The V gene's germline CDR1 is SGHRS and CDR2 YFSETQ. The length of the CDR3 is 13 residues. Trimming took 3 bases from V and 3 from J, leaving 10 bases between them.

The gene calls are TRBV5-1 and TRBJ1-3; D is ambiguous. Germline assignment: CDR1 SGHRS and CDR2 YFSETQ. Trimming pared 0 bases from V and 0 bases from J, leaving 10 bases between. The CDR3 spans 16 residues. The DNA for the CDR3 is TGCGCCAGCAGCTTGGGAGACAAGGTCTCTGGAAACACCATATATTTT. This translates into CASSLGDKVSGNTIYF.

This chain connects TRBV12-5 to TRBJ1-5; 7 nucleotides agree with TRBD1. In germline, CDR1 is LGHNT, CDR2 FRNRAP. The J segment lost 7 bases and the V segment lost 4 bases, leaving 4 bases of the junction unmatched. The CDR3 spans 13 residues. CDR3: CASGSGGGQPQHF. CDR3 sequence (DNA): TGTGCTAGTGGTTCAGGGGGAGGGCAGCCCCAGCATTTT.

V and J are TRBV5-1 and TRBJ2-7, with 14 nucleotides matching TRBD2. Germline loops: CDR1 SGHRS, CDR2 YFSETQ. The CDR3 runs to 16 residues. With 1 base clipped from V and 4 bases from J, the junction kept 4 bases outside the gene matches. The CDR3 bases are TGCGCCAGCAGCTTGACTGGGACTAGCGGGAGTTACGAGCAGTACTTC. Its translation: CASSLTGTSGSYEQYF.

This clone has just one count. This rearrangement joins TRBV28 to TRBJ2-2; a possible D gene is TRBD2 (6 bases). The germline V and J ends were trimmed by 6 bases and 7 bases, with 18 bases remaining between them. The CDR3 totals 15 residues. CDR1 and CDR2 from the germline V gene are MDHEN and SYDVKM. The CDR3 reads CASRRTGSLHGELFF. The CDR3 DNA sequence: TGTGCCAGCAGAAGAACCGGGAGCCTGCACGGGGAGCTGTTTTTT.

The V gene is TRBV30, the J gene TRBJ2-3, with no clear D. CDR1 is GTSNPN and CDR2 is SVGIG in the germline V gene (reference sequence). Trimming cost V 0 bases and J 1 base, with 8 bases left between them. The CDR3 spans 14 residues. The CDR3 sequence: CAWSVQYRTDTQYF. The DNA for the CDR3 is TGTGCCTGGAGTGTACAGTACCGCACAGATACGCAGTATTTT.

The gene calls are TRBV6-6 and TRBJ2-2; D is undetermined. Germline CDR1 reads MNHNY; CDR2 reads SVGAGI (reference sequence). CDR3 length: 12 amino acids. Trimming pared 3 bases from V and 7 bases from J, leaving 6 bases between. CDR3 amino acids: CASSYSGGELFF. The DNA of the CDR3 is TGTGCCAGCAGTTATAGTGGCGGGGAGCTGTTTTTT.

This clone was seen just once. The CDR3 DNA is TGTGCCTGGAGTTGGGGGTTCTTGTGGGAAAACACTGAAGCTTTCTTT. Translating gives CAWSWGFLWENTEAFF. The V gene is TRBV30, the J gene TRBJ1-1, with D possibly TRBD1 on 5 matching bases. The CDR3 has 16 amino acids. V was pared by 2 bases and J by 2 bases, with 18 bases between. Germline assignment: CDR1 GTSNPN and CDR2 SVGIG (reference sequence).

The CDR3 here is CASSLGGGEQYF. In nucleotides, the CDR3 is TGTGCCAGCAGTTTAGGGGGGGGAGAGCAGTACTTC. The chain employs TRBV27 and TRBJ2-7; 7 positions agree with TRBD2. This CDR3 is built from 12 residues. CDR1 and CDR2 (germline): MNHEY, SMNVEV (reference sequence). The V segment lost 2 bases and the J segment 7 bases; nucleotides outside the gene matches: 2.

This chain uses TRBV19 with TRBJ1-1; TRBD1 matches at 8 bases. With V trimmed by 3 bases and J by 4 bases, 10 bases remained unmatched. Germline lookup yields CDR1 LNHDA and CDR2 SQIVND (reference sequence). The CDR3 totals 16 residues. The CDR3 nucleotides read TGTGCCAGTAGTATTGCACAGGGGGTGGGTGGCACTGAAGCTTTCTTT. It encodes CASSIAQGVGGTEAFF.

This clone was seen more than once but under ten times. This chain joins TRBV2 and TRBJ1-2; D is ambiguous. Trimming shortened V by 4 bases and J by 0 bases, and 3 bases separated the two germline ends. The germline V gene has CDR1 SNHLY and CDR2 FYNNEI. The CDR3 has 12 amino acids. CDR3 coding DNA: TGTGCCAGCAGTGCAGCTAACTATGGCTACACCTTC. Translated: CASSAANYGYTF. Combining the CDR3 with reference TRBV2 and TRBJ1-2 gives the whole variable domain EPEVTQTPSHQVTQMGQEVILRCVPISNHLYFYWYRQILGQKVEFLVSFYNNEISEKSEIFDDQFSVERPDGSNFTLKIRSTKLEDSAMYFCASSAANYGYTFGSGTRLTVV.

The rearrangement links TRBV4-2 to TRBJ2-7, with D possibly being TRBD1 (5 bases). Trimming removed 0 bases from V and 0 bases from J, with 18 bases in between. The CDR3 length is 18 residues. In germline, CDR1 is LGHNA, CDR2 YNFKEQ. The CDR3 coding sequence is TGTGCCAGCAGCCAAGAAGCTCTGGCCGCAGGGATCTCCTACGAGCAGTACTTC. It codes for CASSQEALAAGISYEQYF.

The rearrangement links TRBV7-9 to TRBJ1-2; 9 bases agree with TRBD1. Germline CDR1 is SEHNR and CDR2 is FQNEAQ (reference sequence). After removal of 6 bases from V and 4 bases from J, the junction contained 12 bases not matched to a gene. The CDR3 is 16 residues long. The chain's CDR3 is CASSPPGQGGGYGYTF. As DNA, the CDR3 is TGTGCCAGCAGTCCCCCGGGACAGGGAGGAGGCTATGGCTACACCTTC.

The J gene is TRBJ1-2, the V gene TRBV5-6; TRBD1 matches 9 bases. Germline CDR1 SGHDT, CDR2 YYEEEE. The CDR3 is made up of 15 amino acids. Unmatched junction bases numbered 7, after V lost 4 bases and J lost 3 bases. For the CDR3, the DNA is TGTGCCAGCAGCCCCGGACAGGGGAGGTACTATGGCTACACCTTC. It is translated as CASSPGQGRYYGYTF.

V and J are TRBV7-2 and TRBJ2-7; D uncertain. Germline V gene sequence: CDR1 SGHTA, CDR2 FQGNSA. The CDR3 totals 11 residues. V was trimmed by 6 bases and J by 9 bases, leaving 12 bases between them. The CDR3 nucleotides are TGTGCCAGCAGTTTTCGATTCGGGCAGTACTTC. Translating gives CASSFRFGQYF. The entire variable domain, with the rest obtained from reference TRBV7-2 and TRBJ2-7, is as follows: GAGVSQSPSNKVTEKGKDVELRCDPISGHTALYWYRQSLGQGLEFLIYFQGNSAPDKSGLPSDRFSAERTGGSVSTLTIQRTQQEDSAVYLCASSFRFGQYFGPGTRLTVT.

This chain joins TRBV5-6 and TRBJ1-4; no clear D. The V end lost 1 base, the J end lost 5 bases, and 9 bases lay between the germline ends. CDR3 length equals 14 residues. CDR1 is SGHDT, CDR2 YYEEEE, per germline. The CDR3 spells CASSLLARNEKLFF. CDR3 in DNA: TGTGCCAGCAGCTTGCTCGCTCGGAATGAAAAACTGTTTTTT.

This chain joins TRBV5-6 and TRBJ1-4, with D possibly matching TRBD1 (5 bases). Germline V gene data show CDR1 as SGHDT and CDR2 as YYEEEE. The CDR3 loop spans 14 amino acids. V lost 7 bases and J 7 bases, leaving 17 bases between the germline ends. The CDR3 DNA sequence: TGTGCCAGCTGGCACCCCAGTAGGGGTGAAAAACTGTTTTTT. Protein sequence: CASWHPSRGEKLFF.

The chain employs TRBV19 and TRBJ2-7, with D possibly TRBD1 on 5 matching bases. This CDR3 comprises 13 residues. V was cut by 5 bases and J by 5 bases, with 13 bases left in between. CDR1 LNHDA and CDR2 SQIVND come from the germline V gene (reference sequence). CDR3 in amino acids: CASSAGYSDEQYF. The CDR3 DNA follows: TGTGCCAGTAGTGCAGGGTATTCCGACGAGCAGTACTTC.

The chain carries TRBV9 and TRBJ2-3; TRBD2 matches 13 bases. Germline assignment: CDR1 SGDLS and CDR2 YYNGEE. The trim removed 4 bases at V and 5 bases at J, leaving 7 bases unmatched. The CDR3 spans 16 residues. Here the CDR3 reads CASSPRLAGGLDTQYF. CDR3 bases: TGTGCCAGCAGCCCGAGACTAGCGGGAGGATTAGATACGCAGTATTTT.

This clone was recorded only once. This chain connects TRBV5-8 to TRBJ2-1, with 8 bases identical to TRBD1. CDR1 and CDR2 (germline): SGHTS, YDEGEE. There are 15 residues in the CDR3. Unmatched junction bases numbered 5, after V lost 0 bases and J lost 6 bases. The CDR3 nucleotides are TGTGCCAGCAGCTTGGGGACAGGGATGGCCAATGAGCAGTTCTTC. It codes for CASSLGTGMANEQFF.